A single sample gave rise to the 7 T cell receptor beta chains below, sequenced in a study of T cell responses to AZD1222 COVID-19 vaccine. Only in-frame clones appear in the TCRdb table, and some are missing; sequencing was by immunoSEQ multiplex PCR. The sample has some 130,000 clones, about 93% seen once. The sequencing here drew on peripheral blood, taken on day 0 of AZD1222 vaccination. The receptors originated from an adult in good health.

CDR3: CSAYKDEKLFF. The CDR3 region has the DNA TGCAGTGCTTACAAGGATGAAAAACTGTTTTTT. The genes are TRBV20-1 and TRBJ1-4; no firm D call. V lost 5 bases to trimming and J lost 6 bases, with 7 bases between them. The CDR3 contains 11 residues. Germline loops: CDR1 DFQATT, CDR2 SNEGSKA (reference sequence).

CDR3 sequence (DNA): TGTGCCAGCAGCCCAGGGACAGATGGCGGGGAGCTGTTTTTT. Translating it yields CASSPGTDGGELFF. This chain uses TRBV11-3 with TRBJ2-2; 7 bases are a match to TRBD1. Germline lookup yields CDR1 SGHNT and CDR2 YENEEA. The V segment lost 5 bases and the J segment 7 bases; nucleotides outside the gene matches: 7. The CDR3 spans 14 residues.

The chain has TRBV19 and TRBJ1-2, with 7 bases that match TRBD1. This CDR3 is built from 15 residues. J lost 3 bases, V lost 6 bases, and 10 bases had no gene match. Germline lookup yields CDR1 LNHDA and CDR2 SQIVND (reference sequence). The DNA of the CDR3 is TGTGCCAGTAGCCCCCGACAGGGACTTGACTATGGCTACACCTTC. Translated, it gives CASSPRQGLDYGYTF. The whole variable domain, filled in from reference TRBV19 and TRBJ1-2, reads DGGITQSPKYLFRKEGQNVTLSCEQNLNHDAMYWYRQDPGQGLRLIYYSQIVNDFQKGDIAEGYSVSREKKESFPLTVTSAQKNPTAFYLCASSPRQGLDYGYTFGSGTRLTVV.

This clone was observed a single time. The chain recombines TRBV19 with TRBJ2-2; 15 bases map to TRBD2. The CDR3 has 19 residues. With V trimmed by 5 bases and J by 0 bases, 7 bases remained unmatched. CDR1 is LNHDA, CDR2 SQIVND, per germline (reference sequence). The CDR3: CASSSRGLAGGANTGELFF. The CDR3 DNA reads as TGTGCCAGTAGTTCTCGGGGACTAGCGGGAGGCGCGAACACCGGGGAGCTGTTTTTT. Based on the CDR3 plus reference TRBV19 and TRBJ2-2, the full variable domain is DGGITQSPKYLFRKEGQNVTLSCEQNLNHDAMYWYRQDPGQGLRLIYYSQIVNDFQKGDIAEGYSVSREKKESFPLTVTSAQKNPTAFYLCASSSRGLAGGANTGELFFGEGSRLTVL.

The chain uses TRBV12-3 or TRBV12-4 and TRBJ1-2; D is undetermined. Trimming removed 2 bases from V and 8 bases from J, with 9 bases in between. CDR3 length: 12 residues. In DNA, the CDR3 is TGTGCCAGCAGTTTATCGGGCTCCGGCTACACCTTC. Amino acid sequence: CASSLSGSGYTF.

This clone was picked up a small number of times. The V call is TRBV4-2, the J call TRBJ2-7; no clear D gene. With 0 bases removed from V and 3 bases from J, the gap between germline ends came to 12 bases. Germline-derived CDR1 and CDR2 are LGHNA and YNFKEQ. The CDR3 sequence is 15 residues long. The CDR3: CASSQESPAGYEQYF. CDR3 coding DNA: TGTGCCAGCAGCCAAGAGAGCCCGGCAGGCTACGAGCAGTACTTC.

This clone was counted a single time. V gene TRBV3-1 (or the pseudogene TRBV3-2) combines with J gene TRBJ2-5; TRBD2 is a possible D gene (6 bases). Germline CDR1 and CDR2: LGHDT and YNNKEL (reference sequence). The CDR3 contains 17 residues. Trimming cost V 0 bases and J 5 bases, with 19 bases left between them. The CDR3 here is CASSQDRVGTREETQYF. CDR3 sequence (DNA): TGTGCCAGCAGCCAAGATAGGGTGGGGACCCGGGAGGAGACCCAGTACTTC.